One sample yielded the 28 T cell receptor beta chains listed below, sequenced in a study of blood T cell repertoires in COVID-19 (TCRdb year 2020). To prepare the library, the immunoSEQ multiplex PCR assay was applied. Drawn from immuneACCESS, this table holds only the in-frame rearrangements with V and J called that TCRdb kept. Clones are partly lost; checked studies trace under half to an unresolved V gene and leave the rest unexplained. The sample includes approximately 180,000 clones, with 75% to 95% observed a single time. Approximately 0.56% of the sample comes from the top ten. The specimen was peripheral blood. The receptors here all came from a middle-aged man with acute or convalescent COVID-19.

V usage is TRBV7-9 and J usage is TRBJ2-3; D remains ambiguous. V was trimmed by 1 base and J by 0 bases, leaving 11 bases between them. The length of the CDR3 is 16 residues. Germline V gene data show CDR1 as SEHNR and CDR2 as FQNEAQ (reference sequence). The CDR3 loop is CASSLEPPSSTDTQYF. CDR3 in DNA: TGTGCCAGCAGCTTAGAACCCCCTAGTAGCACAGATACGCAGTATTTT.

The chain uses TRBV19 and TRBJ2-1; D might be TRBD2 (7 bases). The CDR3 is made up of 20 amino acids. Between the trimmed V and J ends, which lost 1 base and 1 base, there was a span of 23 bases. Looked up from germline, CDR1 is LNHDA and CDR2 is SQIVND (reference sequence). The CDR3 nucleotides read TGTGCCAGTAGTATAGGGTCAGGAGGGGGGGCTTTCCCTTCCTACAATGAGCAGTTCTTC. Protein: CASSIGSGGGAFPSYNEQFF.

The chain couples TRBV11-2 to TRBJ1-3; weak D call: TRBD1 (6 bases). CDR1 is SGHAT and CDR2 is FQNNGV in the germline V gene. With 1 base removed from V and 0 bases from J, the gap between germline ends came to 13 bases. The CDR3 totals 17 residues. The CDR3 protein is CASSLVAGVLSGNTIYF. The CDR3 DNA is TGTGCCAGCAGCTTAGTTGCAGGGGTACTCTCTGGAAACACCATATATTTT.

Here the CDR3 DNA reads TGTGCCAGCGGAAGCACAGGGGTTTCAGTAAAGGGCTACACCTTC. The encoded protein is CASGSTGVSVKGYTF. The rearrangement uses TRBV28 and TRBJ1-2; 7 nucleotides align to TRBD1. This CDR3 has 15 amino acids. J gave up 8 bases and V 8 bases, and 17 bases lay outside the gene matches. CDR1 is MDHEN and CDR2 is SYDVKM in the germline V gene.

Here the CDR3 reads CASSPRDRGSEKLFF. The CDR3 DNA reads as TGCGCCAGCAGCCCCCGGGACAGGGGAAGTGAAAAACTGTTTTTT. This rearrangement joins TRBV4-1 to TRBJ1-4; TRBD1 agrees at 10 bases. Trimming removed 4 bases from V and 7 bases from J; junction bases left unmatched: 6. Germline values: CDR1 MGHRA, CDR2 YSYEKL. The CDR3 is made up of 15 amino acids.

The J gene is TRBJ1-1, the V gene TRBV18, with a weak D call TRBD1 (6 bases). Germline V lookup: CDR1 KGHSH, CDR2 LQKENI. CDR3 size: 17 residues. V was cut by 6 bases and J by 4 bases, with 24 bases left in between. The chain's CDR3 is CASSLLVTGSAGTEAFF. DNA of the CDR3: TGTGCCAGCTCCCTACTCGTTACAGGGAGTGCTGGCACTGAAGCTTTCTTT.

The chain employs TRBV29-1 and TRBJ1-1, with D uncertain. There are 11 residues in the CDR3. Trimming left V 1 base short and J 9 bases short, with 9 bases between. CDR1 and CDR2 (germline): SQVTM, ANQGSEA. For the CDR3, the DNA is TGCAGCGTTGAAGTTAGCAGAAAAGCTTTCTTT. It specifies CSVEVSRKAFF.

The V gene is TRBV4-1, the J gene TRBJ2-3; TRBD2 might be the D (5 bases). V was clipped by 1 base and J by 0 bases, with 5 bases between them. The length of the CDR3 is 14 residues. From germline, CDR1 is MGHRA and CDR2 YSYEKL. The CDR3 bases are TGCGCCAGCAGCCAAGCGGGGAGCACAGATACGCAGTATTTT. Amino acid sequence: CASSQAGSTDTQYF.

V is TRBV24-1 and J is TRBJ2-2; 9 bases are shared with TRBD1. The V gene's germline CDR1 is KGHDR and CDR2 SFDVKD. This CDR3 is built from 17 residues. Losses at the gene ends were 3 bases for V and 2 bases for J; bases not matched to a gene: 6. Here the CDR3 reads CATSDPPGQGNTGELFF. The CDR3 DNA is TGTGCCACCAGTGATCCACCGGGACAGGGCAACACCGGGGAGCTGTTTTTT.

The V and J genes are TRBV20-1 and TRBJ2-7, with D perhaps matching TRBD2 (6 bases). Between the trimmed V and J ends, which lost 3 bases and 0 bases, there was a span of 12 bases. Germline assignment: CDR1 DFQATT and CDR2 SNEGSKA (reference sequence). CDR3 length equals 14 residues. The DNA for the CDR3 is TGCAGTGCTAGTAGCCGCGGGGTCTCCTACGAGCAGTACTTC. Translation: CSASSRGVSYEQYF.

The J gene is TRBJ2-2, the V gene TRBV28; 9 nucleotides line up with TRBD1. Trimming cost V 7 bases and J 6 bases; bases outside gene matches: 6. Germline CDR1 is MDHEN and CDR2 is SYDVKM. This CDR3 has 14 amino acids. The CDR3 protein is CASKGTGWSGELFF. The CDR3 DNA is TGTGCCAGCAAAGGGACAGGGTGGTCCGGGGAGCTGTTTTTT. The entire variable domain, with the rest obtained from reference TRBV28 and TRBJ2-2, is as follows: DVKVTQSSRYLVKRTGEKVFLECVQDMDHENMFWYRQDPGLGLRLIYFSYDVKMKEKGDIPEGYSVSREKKERFSLILESASTNQTSMYLCASKGTGWSGELFFGEGSRLTVL.

V is TRBV6-5 and J is TRBJ1-1; D remains unclear. The CDR3 is 13 amino acids. Germline CDR1 and CDR2: MNHEY and SVGAGI. V lost 3 bases to trimming and J lost 2 bases, with 7 bases between them. The CDR3 region has the DNA TGTGCCAGCAGTTATCAAACAAACACTGAAGCTTTCTTT. This codes for CASSYQTNTEAFF.

This clone was seen a single time. The gene calls are TRBV27 and TRBJ2-2, with 9 bases lining up with TRBD2. CDR3 length equals 15 residues. Trimming took 9 bases from V and 7 from J; bases not matched to a gene: 12. Germline V gene lookup returns CDR1 MNHEY and CDR2 SMNVEV (reference sequence). Written as DNA, the CDR3 is TGTGCCAGTTCACATGGCGGGGGGGCCGGCGGGGAGCTGTTTTTT. It specifies CASSHGGGAGGELFF.

The chain is built from TRBV19 and TRBJ1-6; 7 nucleotides align to TRBD1. CDR3 length: 16 residues. The J segment lost 8 bases and the V segment lost 5 bases, leaving 12 bases of the junction unmatched. Germline CDR1 is LNHDA and CDR2 is SQIVND (reference sequence). The CDR3 DNA follows: TGTGCCAGTAGTGTGACCCGGGACAGTCTTGATTCACCCCTCCACTTT. It specifies CASSVTRDSLDSPLHF.

This sequence joins TRBV7-3 and TRBJ2-5; 7 nucleotides agree with TRBD1. The V and J ends lost 5 bases and 0 bases, in that order; junction bases with no gene match: 6. Germline lookup yields CDR1 SGHTA and CDR2 FQGTGA. CDR3 length: 15 amino acids. CDR3 coding DNA: TGTGCCAGCAGCCAAGGGACAGACTACCAAGAGACCCAGTACTTC. Translation gives CASSQGTDYQETQYF.

This clone was seen a single time. The CDR3 here is CSALPPLGGSPTYEQYF. CDR3 bases: TGCAGCGCCCTACCACCCTTAGGCGGGAGCCCTACCTACGAGCAGTACTTC. This sequence joins TRBV29-1 and TRBJ2-7; 7 positions match TRBD2. The germline V gene encodes CDR1 SQVTM and CDR2 ANQGSEA. The CDR3 consists of 17 residues. The J segment lost 2 bases and the V segment lost 7 bases, leaving 20 bases of the junction unmatched.

The chain has TRBV10-3 and TRBJ2-7; 7 bases line up with TRBD1. V lost 5 bases and J lost 0; bases outside the gene matches: 4. Germline V gene sequence: CDR1 ENHRY, CDR2 SYGVKD. The CDR3 sequence is 14 residues long. The CDR3 DNA reads TGTGCCATCAGTCGGGACAGAAACTCCTACGAGCAGTACTTC. It specifies CAISRDRNSYEQYF.

The gene calls are TRBV19 and TRBJ2-3, with TRBD2 as a possible D gene (6 bases). CDR3 length equals 13 residues. Germline-derived CDR1 and CDR2 are LNHDA and SQIVND (reference sequence). V was cut by 7 bases and J by 1 base, with 9 bases left in between. CDR3 residues: CASNVAGTDTQYF. CDR3 nucleotide sequence: TGTGCCAGTAATGTAGCGGGCACAGATACGCAGTATTTT.

The gene calls are TRBV14 and TRBJ2-1; TRBD1 matches 8 bases. The germline V gene has CDR1 SGHDN and CDR2 FVKESK. This CDR3 comprises 17 residues. The V and J ends lost 3 bases and 4 bases, in that order; junction bases with no gene match: 11. The CDR3 bases are TGTGCCAGCAGCCATCCCGAAGGACAGGGAGTTTACAATGAGCAGTTCTTC. The encoded protein is CASSHPEGQGVYNEQFF.

This clone was seen only a few times. This rearrangement joins TRBV2 to TRBJ2-5; D may be TRBD2 (6 bases). This CDR3 has 13 amino acids. From germline, CDR1 is SNHLY and CDR2 FYNNEI. The ends were cut back, 6 bases at V and 2 bases at J, with 10 bases in the middle. CDR3 DNA: TGTGCCAGCAGCCGGGGGACGCAAGAGACCCAGTACTTC. This encodes CASSRGTQETQYF.

Here the CDR3 reads CASSSRTDYEAFF. CDR3 coding DNA: TGTGCCAGCAGCTCCCGGACAGACTATGAAGCTTTCTTT. The chain couples TRBV7-8 to TRBJ1-1, with D possibly matching TRBD1 (6 bases). From germline, CDR1 is SGHVS and CDR2 FQNEAQ. V was trimmed by 4 bases and J by 7 bases, leaving 13 bases between them. This CDR3 has 13 residues.

The chain is built from TRBV3-1 (or the pseudogene TRBV3-2) and TRBJ1-1, with D unclear. The CDR3 has 14 amino acids. Germline CDR1 reads LGHDT; CDR2 reads YNNKEL (reference sequence). Trimming shortened V by 6 bases and J by 3 bases, and 14 bases separated the two germline ends. The CDR3 coding sequence is TGTGCCAGCAGACCTGAGGCAAGAGACACTGAAGCTTTCTTT. Protein product: CASRPEARDTEAFF.

This chain joins TRBV27 and TRBJ1-1; the match to TRBD1 covers 9 bases. Trimming took 2 bases from V and 11 from J; bases not matched to a gene: 3. The germline gives CDR1 MNHEY, CDR2 SMNVEV (reference sequence). The CDR3 is 12 residues long. In nucleotides, the CDR3 is TGTGCCAGCAGTTTAGGACAGGGGAAGGCTTTCTTT. Its protein is CASSLGQGKAFF.

This sequence joins TRBV20-1 and TRBJ1-4; TRBD1 is a possible D gene (5 bases). The CDR3 has 14 amino acids. Trimming took 3 bases from V and 5 from J, leaving 13 bases between them. CDR1 and CDR2 (germline): DFQATT, SNEGSKA (reference sequence). Here the CDR3 DNA reads TGCAGTGCTAGTCTCGGCAGGGCGAATGAAAAACTGTTTTTT. This translates into CSASLGRANEKLFF.

The rearrangement links TRBV5-1 to TRBJ2-2, with 8 nucleotides matching TRBD2. Germline CDR1 and CDR2: SGHRS and YFSETQ. J gave up 4 bases and V 0 bases, and 2 bases lay outside the gene matches. This CDR3 is built from 15 residues. CDR3 sequence reads: CASSLGLASTGELFF. CDR3 in DNA: TGCGCCAGCAGCTTGGGACTAGCGAGCACCGGGGAGCTGTTTTTT.

This clone was observed a single time. This chain uses TRBV9 with TRBJ2-4, with 8 bases matching TRBD1. The trim removed 4 bases at V and 1 base at J, leaving 4 bases unmatched. The CDR3 has 15 residues. CDR1 SGDLS and CDR2 YYNGEE come from the germline V gene. The CDR3 loop reads CASSTQGDAKNIQYF. For the CDR3, the DNA is TGTGCCAGCAGCACACAGGGGGATGCCAAAAACATTCAGTACTTC.

The chain recombines TRBV6-2 or TRBV6-3 with TRBJ2-3; 8 positions match TRBD1. Germline assignment: CDR1 MNHEY and CDR2 SVGEGT. The V gene end was trimmed by 5 bases and the J gene end by 4 bases; junction bases not matched to a gene: 5. The CDR3 spans 14 residues. The CDR3 coding sequence is TGTGCCAGCAGTCGACAGGGGATCTCAGATACGCAGTATTTT. Translated: CASSRQGISDTQYF.

V is TRBV4-3 and J is TRBJ1-3, with TRBD1 as a possible D gene (5 bases). Trimming removed 1 base at V and 2 bases at J, with 6 bases between. The CDR3 consists of 14 residues. Germline V gives CDR1 LGHNA, CDR2 YSLEER. DNA of the CDR3: TGCGCCAGCAGCCAAGCAGGGACTGGAAACACCATATATTTT. It encodes CASSQAGTGNTIYF.